The rows below give T cell receptor beta chains drawn from one sample of a study of monozygotic twins with inflammatory bowel disease. TCRdb reprocessed the 5' RACE reads; each CDR3 protein has one entry and no DNA is given. The sample features fewer than 350,000 distinct CDR3 sequences, with around 2% in its top ten. Sample: blood. The receptors stem from a human donor with ulcerative colitis or Crohn's disease, or a healthy co-twin of an affected twin (not recorded which). Both conserved end residues are part of each CDR3.

j_call v_call cdr3_aa
TRBJ1-1 TRBV12-3/TRBV12-4 CASSFGRGAFF
TRBJ1-4 TRBV10-3 CAISPGEATNEKLFF
TRBJ2-1 TRBV5-4 CASSLGSSRTYNEQFF
TRBJ2-5 TRBV12-3/TRBV12-4 CASSFSRRETQYF
TRBJ2-1 TRBV28 CATLAGVYNEQFF
TRBJ2-5 TRBV6-4 CASSDSVEAGTQYF
TRBJ2-2 TRBV27 CASSDLEYLPQGAGELFF
TRBJ2-3 TRBV28 CASSPLPRSNTDTQYF
TRBJ2-2 TRBV28 CASSHRGPPGVGTGELFF
TRBJ2-1 TRBV2 CASSTSAGGQFF
TRBJ1-4 TRBV20-1 CSATPPGSPNEKLFF
TRBJ2-7 TRBV20-1 CSAISPQGSSYEQYF
TRBJ2-3 TRBV20-1 CSASPSGTSTDTQYF
TRBJ1-3 TRBV18 CASSPRTGRDRGGNTIYF
TRBJ2-7 TRBV27 CASGVSSSYEQYF
TRBJ2-3 TRBV7-2 CASRVASGTGDTQYF
TRBJ2-3 TRBV7-2 CASSLARTGGVDTQYF
TRBJ2-7 TRBV10-2 CASSDPGRGLYEQYF
TRBJ1-2 TRBV18 CASSATEDSYNYGYTF
TRBJ2-1 TRBV2 CASTRGLRGEQFF
TRBJ1-2 TRBV11-2 CASSLSPVGRNYGYTF
TRBJ1-2 TRBV6-1 CASMRQGSGYTF
TRBJ2-4 TRBV4-1 CASSRPGQGGDKNIQYF
TRBJ1-6 TRBV7-6 CASSSRYDRRNSPLHF
TRBJ2-1 TRBV12-3/TRBV12-4 CASSPGQGVVNEQFF
TRBJ2-2 TRBV25-1 CASKGSGELFF
TRBJ2-2 TRBV5-5 CASSLRESDTGELFF